Shown below are 16 T cell receptor beta chains from a single sample sequenced in a study of OX40 agonist ivuxolimab in advanced cancers. The method was immunoSEQ multiplex PCR; TCRdb's version includes in-frame clones alone and lacks a portion of them. The table lists about 70,000 clones, roughly 90% of them singletons. The source material was CD4+ or CD8+ T cells sorted from blood, sampled in a trial of the OX40 agonist ivuxolimab. These receptors came from an adult with an advanced solid tumor such as melanoma, head and neck, liver or kidney cancer.

The chain employs TRBV9 and TRBJ1-4; D is possibly TRBD1 (5 bases). Trimming removed 2 bases at V and 2 bases at J, with 10 bases between. This CDR3 has 15 amino acids. Germline loops: CDR1 SGDLS, CDR2 YYNGEE. Here the CDR3 DNA reads TGTGCCAGCAGCGTGGGGGGATCTACTAATGAAAAACTGTTTTTT. It is translated as CASSVGGSTNEKLFF. The whole variable domain, remainder taken from reference TRBV9 and TRBJ1-4, is DSGVTQTPKHLITATGQRVTLRCSPRSGDLSVYWYQQSLDQGLQFLIQYYNGEERAKGNILERFSAQQFPDLHSELNLSSLELGDSALYFCASSVGGSTNEKLFFGSGTQLSVL.

The chain has TRBV9 and TRBJ1-2, with D possibly matching TRBD1 (6 bases). The CDR3 loop spans 14 amino acids. Trimming took 4 bases from V and 3 from J, leaving 13 bases between them. CDR1 and CDR2 from the germline V gene are SGDLS and YYNGEE. CDR3 loop: CASSPEGGDYGYTF. CDR3 nucleotides: TGTGCCAGCAGCCCCGAGGGGGGGGACTATGGCTACACCTTC.

The chain couples TRBV6-5 to TRBJ2-3; perhaps TRBD2 as D (5 bases). CDR3 length: 15 residues. V was cut by 0 bases and J by 4 bases, with 11 bases left in between. Germline CDR1 MNHEY, CDR2 SVGAGI. The CDR3 DNA is TGTGCCAGCAGTTACTCGAGTAGGGAGTCAGATACGCAGTATTTT. Protein sequence: CASSYSSRESDTQYF.

This sequence joins TRBV2 and TRBJ1-3, with TRBD1 identical over 9 bases. V shed 9 bases and J 0 bases; nucleotides not matched to a gene: 6. The V gene's germline CDR1 is SNHLY and CDR2 FYNNEI. The CDR3 contains 15 residues. The CDR3 DNA follows: TGTGCCAGAGCCGACAGGGGGATCTCTGGAAACACCATATATTTT. Protein sequence: CARADRGISGNTIYF.

The CDR3 is CASSLTGSTEAFF. In nucleotides, the CDR3 is TGTGCCAGCAGCTTGACAGGGTCCACTGAAGCTTTCTTT. The J gene is TRBJ1-1, the V gene TRBV5-4; D may be TRBD1 (6 bases). Looked up from germline, CDR1 is SGHNT and CDR2 is YYREEE (reference sequence). The CDR3 has 13 residues. V shed 1 base and J shed 4 bases, with 8 bases lying between them. Drawing the rest from reference TRBV5-4 and TRBJ1-1, the complete variable domain is ETGVTQSPTHLIKTRGQQVTLRCSSQSGHNTVSWYQQALGQGPQFIFQYYREEENGRGNFPPRFSGLQFPNYSSELNVNALELDDSALYLCASSLTGSTEAFFGQGTRLTVV.

The chain recombines TRBV6-5 with TRBJ2-1, with D uncertain. The CDR3 extends over 15 amino acids. Germline V gene lookup returns CDR1 MNHEY and CDR2 SVGAGI. The germline V and J ends were trimmed by 6 bases and 5 bases, with 17 bases remaining between them. This CDR3 reads CASSPWPILNNEQFF. CDR3 DNA sequence: TGTGCCAGCAGCCCCTGGCCTATCCTCAACAATGAGCAGTTCTTC.

The table lists this clone with a count of one. CDR3 sequence: CASSQEGQAIFYEQYF. The CDR3, as DNA: TGCGCCAGCAGCCAAGAAGGACAGGCCATATTCTACGAGCAGTACTTC. The genes are TRBV4-1 and TRBJ2-7; 7 bases line up with TRBD1. The CDR3 consists of 16 residues. Germline CDR1 reads MGHRA; CDR2 reads YSYEKL. The V and J ends lost 0 bases and 3 bases, in that order; junction bases with no gene match: 8.

The chain joins TRBV10-2 to TRBJ1-6; 10 bases fit TRBD1. Germline V lookup: CDR1 WSHSY, CDR2 SAAADI. This CDR3 has 17 amino acids. Unmatched junction bases numbered 4, after V lost 0 bases and J lost 5 bases. CDR3 DNA sequence: TGCGCCAGCAGTGAGTCGGTCGGGACAGGGGATAATTCACCCCTCCACTTT. It specifies CASSESVGTGDNSPLHF.

V and J are TRBV9 and TRBJ2-2; D possibly corresponds to TRBD2 (6 bases). Germline CDR1 and CDR2: SGDLS and YYNGEE. Trimming cost V 2 bases and J 6 bases, with 14 bases left between them. The CDR3 is made up of 15 amino acids. The CDR3 nucleotides are TGTGCCAGCAGCGTGGGGGGTTCGGAGCCCGGGGAGCTGTTTTTT. Amino acid sequence: CASSVGGSEPGELFF.

The chain carries TRBV27 and TRBJ2-7; 7 bases map to TRBD2. The CDR3 loop spans 13 amino acids. Unmatched junction bases numbered 3, after V lost 4 bases and J lost 3 bases. Germline CDR1 reads MNHEY; CDR2 reads SMNVEV (reference sequence). CDR3 residues: CASSWGEGYEQYF. CDR3 nucleotides: TGTGCCAGCAGTTGGGGGGAGGGCTACGAGCAGTACTTC.

This sequence joins TRBV19 and TRBJ2-3; D is perhaps TRBD2 (7 bases). This CDR3 comprises 15 residues. V lost 6 bases and J 1 base, leaving 14 bases between the germline ends. Germline values: CDR1 LNHDA, CDR2 SQIVND (reference sequence). The CDR3 here is CASSWTGGGTDTQYF. The CDR3 coding sequence is TGTGCCAGTAGCTGGACGGGGGGCGGCACAGATACGCAGTATTTT. Full variable domain (rest looked up from reference TRBV19 and TRBJ2-3): DGGITQSPKYLFRKEGQNVTLSCEQNLNHDAMYWYRQDPGQGLRLIYYSQIVNDFQKGDIAEGYSVSREKKESFPLTVTSAQKNPTAFYLCASSWTGGGTDTQYFGPGTRLTVL.

CDR3 in DNA: TGTGCCATCAGCCCCTTCCAGGAGTCCTACGAGCAGTACTTC. Its translation: CAISPFQESYEQYF. The rearrangement joins TRBV10-3 to TRBJ2-7, with D unresolved. V was shortened by 6 bases and J by 1 base, with 13 bases between the two germline ends. The CDR3 is 14 residues long. The germline V gene has CDR1 ENHRY and CDR2 SYGVKD.

The rearrangement links TRBV7-8 to TRBJ2-6, with D possibly matching TRBD1 (6 bases). The germline gives CDR1 SGHVS, CDR2 FQNEAQ. The ends were cut back, 5 bases at V and 2 bases at J, with 25 bases in the middle. This CDR3 spans 20 amino acids. Here the CDR3 reads CASSLRPRGQGKAGANVLTF. The CDR3 DNA follows: TGTGCCAGCAGCCTAAGACCCCGGGGCCAGGGGAAGGCTGGGGCCAACGTCCTGACTTTC.

The V and J genes are TRBV19 and TRBJ2-1; 7 bases fit TRBD2. This CDR3 is 14 amino acids long. Trimming removed 5 bases from V and 4 bases from J; junction bases left unmatched: 5. Germline lookup yields CDR1 LNHDA and CDR2 SQIVND (reference sequence). CDR3 nucleotides: TGTGCCAGTAGTTCCGGGACTACGTACAATGAGCAGTTCTTC. This translates into CASSSGTTYNEQFF.

The chain links TRBV27 to TRBJ2-7; D uncertain. Trimming cost V 3 bases and J 2 bases, with 8 bases left between them. The CDR3 length is 13 residues. Germline CDR1 MNHEY, CDR2 SMNVEV (reference sequence). The CDR3 DNA reads as TGTGCCAGCAGTTTTTCCCACCCCTACGAGCAGTACTTC. Translation gives CASSFSHPYEQYF.

This rearrangement joins TRBV7-9 to TRBJ2-7, with TRBD2 as a possible D gene (6 bases). With 8 bases removed from V and 5 bases from J, the gap between germline ends came to 16 bases. CDR3 length: 13 residues. Germline-derived CDR1 and CDR2 are SEHNR and FQNEAQ (reference sequence). The CDR3 DNA follows: TGTGCCAGCGGGAGGTGGGGTGAAGACGAGCAGTACTTC. Translation gives CASGRWGEDEQYF.